This T cell receptor beta chain emerged from a study of T-cell reconstitution after alpha-beta-depleted transplantation in children. This clonotype appeared many times. The length of the CDR3 is 11 residues. The V end lost 6 bases, the J end lost 10 bases, and 12 bases lay between the germline ends. It was with unique molecular identifiers that the TCRbeta library was prepared. TCRdb re-derived calls from the PCR reads in MiXCR, one entry per CDR3 protein. The sample yields a few hundred thousand distinct CDR3 sequences, about 12% seen once. The receptor comes from a human donor who donated a stem cell graft to a child with combined immunodeficiency. The source material was PBMCs from the stem cell graft donor, sampled from the stem cell graft. The chain couples TRBV12-3 or TRBV12-4 to TRBJ1-1; maybe TRBD1 (6 bases). The CDR3 DNA follows: TGTGCCAGCAGCCGAGAGGGGGTAGCTTTCTTT. This gives the protein CASSREGVAFF.